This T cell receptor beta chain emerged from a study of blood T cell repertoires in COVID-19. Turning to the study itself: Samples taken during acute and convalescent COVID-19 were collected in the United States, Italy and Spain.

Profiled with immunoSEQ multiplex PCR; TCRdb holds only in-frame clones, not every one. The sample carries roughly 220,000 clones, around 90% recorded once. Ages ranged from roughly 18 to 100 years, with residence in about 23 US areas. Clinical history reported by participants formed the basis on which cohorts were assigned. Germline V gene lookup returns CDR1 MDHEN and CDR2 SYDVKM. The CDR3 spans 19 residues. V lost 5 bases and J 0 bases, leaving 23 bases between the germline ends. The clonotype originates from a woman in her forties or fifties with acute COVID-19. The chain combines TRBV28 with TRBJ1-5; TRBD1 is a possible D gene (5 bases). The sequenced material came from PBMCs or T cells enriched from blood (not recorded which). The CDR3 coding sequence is TGTGCCAGCAGTACGGATCTGGGGGGATTGGCGGATAGCAATCAGCCCCAGCATTTT. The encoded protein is CASSTDLGGLADSNQPQHF.